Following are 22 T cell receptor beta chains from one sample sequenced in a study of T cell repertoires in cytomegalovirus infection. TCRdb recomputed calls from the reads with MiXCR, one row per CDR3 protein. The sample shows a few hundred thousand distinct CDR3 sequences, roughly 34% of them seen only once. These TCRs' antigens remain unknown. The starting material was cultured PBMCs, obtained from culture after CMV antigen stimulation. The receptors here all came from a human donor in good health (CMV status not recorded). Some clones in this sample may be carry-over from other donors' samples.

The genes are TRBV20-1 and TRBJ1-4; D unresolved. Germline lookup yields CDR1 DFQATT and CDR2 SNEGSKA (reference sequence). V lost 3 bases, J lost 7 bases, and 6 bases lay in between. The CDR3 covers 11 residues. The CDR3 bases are TGCAGTGCTAGGGTTGTTGAAAAACTGTTTTTT. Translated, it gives CSARVVEKLFF.

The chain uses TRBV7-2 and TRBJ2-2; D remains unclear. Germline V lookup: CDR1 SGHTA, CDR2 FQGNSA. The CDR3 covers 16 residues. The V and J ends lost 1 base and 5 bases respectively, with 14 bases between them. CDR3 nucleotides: TGTGCCAGCAGCTTAGTCCAGGCCATGGGGACCGGGGAGCTGTTTTTT. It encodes CASSLVQAMGTGELFF.

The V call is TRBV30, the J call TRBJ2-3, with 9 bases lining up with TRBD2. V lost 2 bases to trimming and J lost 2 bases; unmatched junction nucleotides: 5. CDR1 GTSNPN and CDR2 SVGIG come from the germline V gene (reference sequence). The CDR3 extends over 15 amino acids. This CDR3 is CAWSRLAGPTDTQYF. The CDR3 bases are TGTGCCTGGAGTCGCCTAGCGGGACCCACAGATACGCAGTATTTT.

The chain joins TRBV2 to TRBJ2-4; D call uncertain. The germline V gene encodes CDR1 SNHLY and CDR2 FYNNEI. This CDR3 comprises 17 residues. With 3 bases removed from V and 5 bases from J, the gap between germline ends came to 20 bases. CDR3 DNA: TGTGCCAGCAGTGACCTCCTGGCTCCCACTGGGGAAAACATTCAGTACTTC. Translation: CASSDLLAPTGENIQYF.

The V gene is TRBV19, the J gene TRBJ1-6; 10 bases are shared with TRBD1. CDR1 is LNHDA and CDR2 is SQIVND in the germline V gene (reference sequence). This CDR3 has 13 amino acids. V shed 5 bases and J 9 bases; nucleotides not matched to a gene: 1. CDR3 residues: CASSRQGASPLHF. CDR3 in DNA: TGTGCCAGTAGTCGACAGGGGGCTTCACCCCTCCACTTT. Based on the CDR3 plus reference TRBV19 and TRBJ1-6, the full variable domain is DGGITQSPKYLFRKEGQNVTLSCEQNLNHDAMYWYRQDPGQGLRLIYYSQIVNDFQKGDIAEGYSVSREKKESFPLTVTSAQKNPTAFYLCASSRQGASPLHFGNGTRLTVT.

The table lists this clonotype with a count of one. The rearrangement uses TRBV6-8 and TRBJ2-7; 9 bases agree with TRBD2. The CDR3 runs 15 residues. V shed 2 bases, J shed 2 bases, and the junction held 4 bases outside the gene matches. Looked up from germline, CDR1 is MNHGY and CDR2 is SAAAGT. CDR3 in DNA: TGTGCCAGCAGTTACCGGGCGGGAGGGCCCTACGAGCAGTACTTC. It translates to CASSYRAGGPYEQYF.

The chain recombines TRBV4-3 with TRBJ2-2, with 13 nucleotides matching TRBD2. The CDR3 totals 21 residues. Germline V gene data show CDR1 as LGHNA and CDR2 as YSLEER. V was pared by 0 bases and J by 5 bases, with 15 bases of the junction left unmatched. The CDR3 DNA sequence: TGCGCCAGCAGCCAAGAGACCGGACTAGCGGGAGTCACTTTGGGGACCGGGGAGCTGTTTTTT. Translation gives CASSQETGLAGVTLGTGELFF.

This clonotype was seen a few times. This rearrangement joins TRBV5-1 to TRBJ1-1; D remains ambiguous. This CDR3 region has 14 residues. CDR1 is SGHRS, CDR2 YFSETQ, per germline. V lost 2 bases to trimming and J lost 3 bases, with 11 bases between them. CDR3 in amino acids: CASSFRPTDTEAFF. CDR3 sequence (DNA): TGCGCCAGCAGCTTTCGGCCCACGGACACTGAAGCTTTCTTT.

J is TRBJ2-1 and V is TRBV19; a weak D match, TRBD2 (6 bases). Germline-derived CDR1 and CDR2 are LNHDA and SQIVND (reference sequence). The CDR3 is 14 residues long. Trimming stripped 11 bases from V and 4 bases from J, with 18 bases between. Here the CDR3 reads CAVSVRGWYNEQFF. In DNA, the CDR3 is TGTGCCGTGTCTGTTCGGGGGTGGTACAATGAGCAGTTCTTC.

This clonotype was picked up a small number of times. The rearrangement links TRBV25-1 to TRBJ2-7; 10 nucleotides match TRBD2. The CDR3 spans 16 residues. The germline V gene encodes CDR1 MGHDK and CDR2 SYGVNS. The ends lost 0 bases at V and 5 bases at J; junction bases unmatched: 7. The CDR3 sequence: CASSEYPAGGPHEQYF. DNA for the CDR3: TGTGCCAGCAGTGAATATCCAGCGGGAGGGCCCCACGAGCAGTACTTC.

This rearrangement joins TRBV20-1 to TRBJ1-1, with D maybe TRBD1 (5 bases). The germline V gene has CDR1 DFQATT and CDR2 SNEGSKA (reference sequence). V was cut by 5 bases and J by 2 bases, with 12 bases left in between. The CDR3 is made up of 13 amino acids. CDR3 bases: TGCAGTGCTGGGGCACAGATTAACACTGAAGCTTTCTTT. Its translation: CSAGAQINTEAFF.

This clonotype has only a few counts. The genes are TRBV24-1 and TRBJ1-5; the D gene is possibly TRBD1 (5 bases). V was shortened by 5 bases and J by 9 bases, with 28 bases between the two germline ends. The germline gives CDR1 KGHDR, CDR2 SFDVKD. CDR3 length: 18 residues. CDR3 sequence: CATSGARRQRGSFRPQHF. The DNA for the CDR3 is TGTGCCACCAGTGGCGCCCGGAGACAGAGAGGTTCGTTTCGGCCCCAGCATTTT.

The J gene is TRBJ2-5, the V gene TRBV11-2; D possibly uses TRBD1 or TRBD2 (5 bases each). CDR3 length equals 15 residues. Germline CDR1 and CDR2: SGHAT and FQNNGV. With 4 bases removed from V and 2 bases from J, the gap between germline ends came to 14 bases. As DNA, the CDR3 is TGTGCCAGCAGCTCCGACAGCGGAGGACAAGAGACCCAGTACTTC. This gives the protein CASSSDSGGQETQYF.

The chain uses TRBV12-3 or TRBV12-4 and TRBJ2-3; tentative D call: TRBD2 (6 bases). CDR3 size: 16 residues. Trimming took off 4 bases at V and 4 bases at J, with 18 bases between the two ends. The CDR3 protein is CASSSSPGLVADTQYF. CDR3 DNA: TGTGCCAGCAGTTCGTCCCCGGGACTCGTTGCAGATACGCAGTATTTT.

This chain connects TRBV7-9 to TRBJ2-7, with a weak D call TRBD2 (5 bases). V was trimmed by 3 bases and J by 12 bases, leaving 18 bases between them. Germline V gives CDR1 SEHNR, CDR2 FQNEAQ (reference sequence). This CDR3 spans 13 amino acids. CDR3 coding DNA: TGTGCCAGCAGCTTTGAGGGAGACCCCCGGGTGTACTTC. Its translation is CASSFEGDPRVYF.

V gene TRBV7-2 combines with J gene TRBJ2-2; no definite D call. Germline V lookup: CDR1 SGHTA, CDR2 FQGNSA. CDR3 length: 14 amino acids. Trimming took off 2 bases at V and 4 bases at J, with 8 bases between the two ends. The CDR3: CASSLSKLTGELFF. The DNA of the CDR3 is TGTGCCAGCAGCTTATCGAAGCTCACCGGGGAGCTGTTTTTT.

CDR3 sequence reads: CASSQVIDRGTSPLHF. CDR3 nucleotides: TGTGCCAGCAGCCAAGTAATCGACAGGGGGACTTCACCCCTCCACTTT. V is TRBV4-2 and J is TRBJ1-6; 9 nucleotides align to TRBD1. V lost 1 base, J lost 9 bases, and 7 bases stayed unmatched. CDR3 size: 16 residues. The V gene's germline CDR1 is LGHNA and CDR2 YNFKEQ.

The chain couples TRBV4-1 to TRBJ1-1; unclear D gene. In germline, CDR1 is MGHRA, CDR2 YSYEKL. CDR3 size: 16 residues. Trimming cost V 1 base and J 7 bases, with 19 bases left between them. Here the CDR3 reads CASSQGNNLLSLEAFF. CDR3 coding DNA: TGCGCCAGCAGCCAAGGGAACAACCTCCTCTCTCTTGAAGCTTTCTTT.

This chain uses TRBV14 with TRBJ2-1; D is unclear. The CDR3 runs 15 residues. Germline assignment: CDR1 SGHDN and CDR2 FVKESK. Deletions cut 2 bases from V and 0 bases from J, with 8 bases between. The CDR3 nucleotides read TGTGCCAGCAGCCAAACAGAAAGCTCCTACAATGAGCAGTTCTTC. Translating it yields CASSQTESSYNEQFF.

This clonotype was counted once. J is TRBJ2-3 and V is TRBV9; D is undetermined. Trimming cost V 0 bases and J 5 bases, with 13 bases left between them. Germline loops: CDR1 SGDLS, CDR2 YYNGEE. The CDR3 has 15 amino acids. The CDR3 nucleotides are TGTGCCAGCAGCGTAGGCCCCTCCCCCAGAGATACGCAGTATTTT. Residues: CASSVGPSPRDTQYF.

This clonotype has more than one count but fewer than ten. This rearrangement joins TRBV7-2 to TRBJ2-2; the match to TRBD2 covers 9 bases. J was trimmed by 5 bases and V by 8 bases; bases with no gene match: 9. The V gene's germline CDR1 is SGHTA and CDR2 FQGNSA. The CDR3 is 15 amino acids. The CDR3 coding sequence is TGTGCCAGCCTTAGAGAGAGCGGGAGGACCGGGGAGCTGTTTTTT. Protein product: CASLRESGRTGELFF. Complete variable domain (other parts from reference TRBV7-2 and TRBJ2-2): GAGVSQSPSNKVTEKGKDVELRCDPISGHTALYWYRQSLGQGLEFLIYFQGNSAPDKSGLPSDRFSAERTGGSVSTLTIQRTQQEDSAVYLCASLRESGRTGELFFGEGSRLTVL.

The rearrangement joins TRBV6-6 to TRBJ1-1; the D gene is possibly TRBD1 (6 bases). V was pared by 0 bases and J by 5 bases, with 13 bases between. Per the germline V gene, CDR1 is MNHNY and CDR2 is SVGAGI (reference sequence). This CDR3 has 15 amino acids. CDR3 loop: CASSYSGGRRTEAFF. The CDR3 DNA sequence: TGTGCCAGCAGTTACTCCGGGGGGCGCCGGACTGAAGCTTTCTTT.